The clone carrying this T cell receptor (beta chain) was recorded only once. The authors reverse transcribed about 0.5 to 1 ug RNA with random hexamers. TCRdb ran MiXCR on the immunoSEQ multiplex PCR reads and lists one entry per CDR3 protein. The sample has some 210,000 distinct CDR3 sequences, about 94% seen once. The ends were cut back, 3 bases at V and 0 bases at J, with 6 bases in the middle. The CDR3 has 14 amino acids. Germline lookup yields CDR1 MGHDK and CDR2 SYGVNS. The entry originates in a study of CD8 T cells in Susac syndrome. Material for sequencing was CD4+ T cells from PBMCs. This TCR came from a human donor with Susac syndrome. The chain has TRBV25-1 and TRBJ1-5; D remains ambiguous. The CDR3 nucleotides are TGTGCCAGCAGTGACTATGGTAGCAATCAGCCCCAGCATTTT. Amino acids: CASSDYGSNQPQHF.